The 6 T cell receptor beta chains below were found in one sample sequenced in a study of T cell responses to AZD1222 COVID-19 vaccine (dated by TCRdb to the early 2020s). Explained via the paper, the time point label denotes: baseline before first vaccination. The method was the immunoSEQ multiplex PCR assay. TCRdb provides this immuneACCESS table in a form limited to in-frame rearrangements. Some clones are lacking; in checked studies, under half of them reflect an unresolved V gene, and why the rest are absent is not known. The sample contains 85,000 to 120,000 clones, approximately 84% of them found a single time. Over 15% of the sample is in the top ten clones. The sample in question was peripheral blood, obtained on day 0 of AZD1222 vaccination. The origin of the receptors is an adult in good health.

The chain joins TRBV18 to TRBJ1-2, with a weak D call TRBD1 (5 bases). The V and J ends lost 2 bases and 9 bases respectively, with 19 bases between them. The germline gives CDR1 KGHSH, CDR2 LQKENI. The CDR3 spans 15 residues. The CDR3 sequence is CASSPAGQTQFSYTF. CDR3 DNA sequence: TGTGCCAGCTCACCAGCGGGGCAGACCCAATTCAGCTACACCTTC.

The CDR3 region is CASSDSDGEKAITEAFF. DNA for the CDR3: TGTGCCAGCAGTGACTCTGATGGGGAGAAGGCGATTACTGAAGCTTTCTTT. The chain recombines TRBV6-4 with TRBJ1-1; no clear D. CDR1 is MRHNA, CDR2 SNTAGT, per germline. Trimming left V 0 bases short and J 5 bases short, with 19 bases between. The CDR3 spans 17 residues.

The V gene is TRBV10-3, the J gene TRBJ1-2; D possibly corresponds to TRBD1 (5 bases). The ends were cut back, 6 bases at V and 4 bases at J, with 12 bases in the middle. CDR3 size: 13 residues. From germline, CDR1 is ENHRY and CDR2 SYGVKD. CDR3 region: CAIRGGDGYGYTF. CDR3 coding DNA: TGTGCCATCAGGGGAGGGGATGGCTATGGCTACACCTTC.

This chain uses TRBV29-1 with TRBJ1-5; TRBD1 is a possible D gene (5 bases). This CDR3 has 14 residues. V dropped 6 bases and J dropped 6 bases, with 18 bases sitting between them. CDR1 is SQVTM, CDR2 ANQGSEA, per germline. The CDR3 sequence is CSVERGASFQPQHF. The CDR3 nucleotides are TGCAGCGTCGAACGAGGGGCAAGTTTTCAGCCCCAGCATTTT.

The chain links TRBV19 to TRBJ2-1, with TRBD1 matching 11 bases. This CDR3 is built from 14 residues. J was trimmed by 7 bases and V by 7 bases; bases with no gene match: 6. The V gene's germline CDR1 is LNHDA and CDR2 SQIVND (reference sequence). DNA for the CDR3: TGTGCCAGTACCCGGGACAGGGGGAAGAATGAGCAGTTCTTC. Encoded protein: CASTRDRGKNEQFF.

By sample fraction, this clone is medium-sized. The gene calls are TRBV4-3 and TRBJ2-1, with D unclear. The V end was cut by 0 bases, the J end by 4 bases, with 4 bases between. Germline V gene data show CDR1 as LGHNA and CDR2 as YSLEER. The CDR3 is made up of 13 amino acids. The CDR3 coding sequence is TGCGCCAGCAGCCAAGAACAGTACAATGAGCAGTTCTTC. Its translation: CASSQEQYNEQFF.